This TCR beta chain emerged from a study of read filtering for tumor transcriptome and immune sequencing. Study results and caveats: Compared with RNA-seq, IR-seq gave much higher clonotype depth and reliability.

The library was built from roughly 400 ng RNA with molecular barcoded adaptors for alpha/delta and beta/gamma chains. TCRdb re-called the reads through MiXCR, storing one row per CDR3 protein. This table has roughly 59,000 distinct CDR3 sequences, roughly 20% appearing once. This clonotype occurred many times. What it binds is not known. V shed 2 bases, J shed 2 bases, and the junction held 6 bases outside the gene matches. There are 15 residues in the CDR3. Germline CDR1 is SQVTM and CDR2 is ANQGSEA. This receptor was obtained from a donor older than 35 with multiple myeloma. The chain combines TRBV29-1 with TRBJ2-7; 10 bases are a match to TRBD1. Sequences were obtained from a population of CD138-negative cells sorted from bone marrow. Here the CDR3 reads CSVELVGQGAYEQYF. Here the CDR3 DNA reads TGCAGCGTTGAACTTGTCGGACAGGGGGCCTACGAGCAGTACTTC.